This section outlines one TCR beta chain sequence together with its context. In the study's own analysis: By means of reference gene primer amplification, nucleated cell counts were estimated. The repertoire was sequenced with immunoSEQ multiplex PCR; TCRdb's copy has only in-frame clones and lacks some. V, J and clone size derive from that table, while D and trimming were established from the DNA sequence. Here the sample spans about 370,000 clones, around 89% being singletons. The data belong to a study of blood T cell repertoires in COVID-19. Study-level background: The cDNA or gDNA used as material had been derived from T cells, B-cell-depleted T cells, or PBMCs.

Trimming left V 7 bases short and J 3 bases short, with 19 bases between. The CDR3 spans 15 residues. Germline V gene data show CDR1 as SGHTS and CDR2 as YDEGEE. The sequenced material came from peripheral blood. This sequence originates from a woman younger than 45 with COVID-19, enrolled during active disease. The J gene is TRBJ1-1, the V gene TRBV5-8; a weak D match, TRBD1 (5 bases). CDR3 in amino acids: CASLEWGRRDTEAFF. The CDR3 nucleotides read TGTGCCAGCCTGGAATGGGGGAGGCGGGACACTGAAGCTTTCTTT.